This T cell receptor (beta chain) stems from a study of T cell repertoires in cytomegalovirus infection. Overall study: TCR beta signatures that were public indicated CMV infection and matching HLA type. Study outcomes and limitations: Cumulated frequencies of public TCR beta families served to identify carriers of CMV plus the relevant HLA. HLA-C-restricted, CMV-specific TCR beta clonotypes were dominant ex vivo.

This clonotype was seen ten or more times. Its antigen is unknown. TCRdb redid the calling of the reads with MiXCR, one entry per CDR3 protein. The sample has about 180,000 distinct CDR3 sequences, about 15% seen once. Sequencing was carried out using PBMCs. This receptor was identified in a human donor in good health (CMV status not recorded). Some clones in this sample may be carry-over from other donors' samples.

CDR3 in DNA: TGCAGTGCTGGAAACCGGGACAGGGGATTTTACGAGCAGTACTTC. This encodes CSAGNRDRGFYEQYF. The rearrangement joins TRBV20-1 to TRBJ2-7; 10 bases are shared with TRBD1. V lost 5 bases to trimming and J lost 4 bases; unmatched junction nucleotides: 11. The germline V gene has CDR1 DFQATT and CDR2 SNEGSKA (reference sequence). The CDR3 extends over 15 amino acids.